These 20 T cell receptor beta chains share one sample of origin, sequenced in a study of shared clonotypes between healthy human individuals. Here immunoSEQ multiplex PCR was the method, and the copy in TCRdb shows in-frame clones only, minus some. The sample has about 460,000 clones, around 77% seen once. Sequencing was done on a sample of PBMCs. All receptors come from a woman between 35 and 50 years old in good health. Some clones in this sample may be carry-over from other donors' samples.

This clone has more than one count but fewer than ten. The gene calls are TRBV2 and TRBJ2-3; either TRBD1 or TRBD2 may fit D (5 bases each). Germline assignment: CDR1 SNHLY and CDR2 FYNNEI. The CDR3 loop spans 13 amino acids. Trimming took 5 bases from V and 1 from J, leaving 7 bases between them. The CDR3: CASSRDGTDTQYF. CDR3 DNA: TGTGCCAGCAGTCGGGACGGCACAGATACGCAGTATTTT.

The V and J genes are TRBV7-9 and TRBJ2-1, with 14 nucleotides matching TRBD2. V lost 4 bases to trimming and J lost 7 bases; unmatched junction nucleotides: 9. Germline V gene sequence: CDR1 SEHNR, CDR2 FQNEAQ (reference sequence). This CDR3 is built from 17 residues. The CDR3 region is CASSSSRLAGGWNEQFF. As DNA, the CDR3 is TGTGCCAGCAGCTCCAGCCGACTAGCGGGAGGGTGGAATGAGCAGTTCTTC. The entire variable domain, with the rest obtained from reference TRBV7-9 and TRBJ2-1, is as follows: DTGVSQNPRHKITKRGQNVTFRCDPISEHNRLYWYRQTLGQGPEFLTYFQNEAQLEKSRLLSDRFSAERPKGSFSTLEIQRTEQGDSAMYLCASSSSRLAGGWNEQFFGPGTRLTVL.

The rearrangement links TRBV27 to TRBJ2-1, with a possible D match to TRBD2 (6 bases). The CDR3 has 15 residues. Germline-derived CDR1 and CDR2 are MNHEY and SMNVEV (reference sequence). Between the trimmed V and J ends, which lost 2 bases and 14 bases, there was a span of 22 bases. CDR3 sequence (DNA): TGTGCCAGCAGTTTAATCGCAGGTGGGGGGACCCGAGAGTTCTTC. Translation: CASSLIAGGGTREFF.

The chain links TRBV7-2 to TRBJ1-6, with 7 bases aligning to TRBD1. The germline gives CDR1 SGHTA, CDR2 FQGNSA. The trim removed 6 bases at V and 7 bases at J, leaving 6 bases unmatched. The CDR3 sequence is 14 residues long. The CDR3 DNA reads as TGTGCCAGCAGTTACGACAGGGAGAATTCACCCCTCCACTTT. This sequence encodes CASSYDRENSPLHF.

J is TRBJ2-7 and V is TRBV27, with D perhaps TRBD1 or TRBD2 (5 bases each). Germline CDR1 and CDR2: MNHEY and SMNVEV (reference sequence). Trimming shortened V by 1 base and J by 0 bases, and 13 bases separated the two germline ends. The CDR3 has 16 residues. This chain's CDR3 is CASSLWGINLSYEQYF. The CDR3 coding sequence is TGTGCCAGCAGTTTATGGGGGATAAACCTCTCCTACGAGCAGTACTTC.

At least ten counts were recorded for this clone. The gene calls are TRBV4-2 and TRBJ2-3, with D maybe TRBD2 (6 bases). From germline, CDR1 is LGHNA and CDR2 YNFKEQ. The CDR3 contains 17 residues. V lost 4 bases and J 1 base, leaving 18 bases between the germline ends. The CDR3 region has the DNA TGTGCCAGCAGCCCCCGCTTGGAGGCTAGCGGCACAGATACGCAGTATTTT. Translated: CASSPRLEASGTDTQYF.

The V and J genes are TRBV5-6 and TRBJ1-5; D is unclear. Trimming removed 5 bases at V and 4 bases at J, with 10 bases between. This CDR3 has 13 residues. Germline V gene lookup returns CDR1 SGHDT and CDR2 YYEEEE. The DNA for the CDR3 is TGTGCCAGCAGTGACGGTCCAAATCAGCCCCAGCATTTT. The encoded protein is CASSDGPNQPQHF.

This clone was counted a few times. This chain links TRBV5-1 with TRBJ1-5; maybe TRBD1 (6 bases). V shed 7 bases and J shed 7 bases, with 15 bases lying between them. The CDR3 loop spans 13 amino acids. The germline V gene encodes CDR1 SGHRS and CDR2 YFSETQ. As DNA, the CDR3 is TGCGCCAGCTCGGCAGGGGAGTACCAGCCCCAGCATTTT. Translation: CASSAGEYQPQHF. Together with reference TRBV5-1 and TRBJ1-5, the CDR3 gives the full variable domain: KAGVTQTPRYLIKTRGQQVTLSCSPISGHRSVSWYQQTPGQGLQFLFEYFSETQRNKGNFPGRFSGRQFSNSRSEMNVSTLELGDSALYLCASSAGEYQPQHFGDGTRLSIL.

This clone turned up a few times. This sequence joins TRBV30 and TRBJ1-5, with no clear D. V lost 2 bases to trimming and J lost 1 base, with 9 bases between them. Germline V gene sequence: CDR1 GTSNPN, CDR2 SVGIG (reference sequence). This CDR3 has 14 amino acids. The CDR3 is CAWSFADSNQPQHF. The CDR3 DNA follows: TGTGCCTGGAGTTTTGCGGACAGCAATCAGCCCCAGCATTTT.

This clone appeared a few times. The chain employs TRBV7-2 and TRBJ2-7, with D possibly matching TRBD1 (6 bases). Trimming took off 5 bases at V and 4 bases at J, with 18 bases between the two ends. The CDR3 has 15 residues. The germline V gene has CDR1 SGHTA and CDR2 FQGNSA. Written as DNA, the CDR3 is TGTGCCAGCAGCCTCCTATCAGTGAGGGGGTACGAGCAGTACTTC. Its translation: CASSLLSVRGYEQYF.

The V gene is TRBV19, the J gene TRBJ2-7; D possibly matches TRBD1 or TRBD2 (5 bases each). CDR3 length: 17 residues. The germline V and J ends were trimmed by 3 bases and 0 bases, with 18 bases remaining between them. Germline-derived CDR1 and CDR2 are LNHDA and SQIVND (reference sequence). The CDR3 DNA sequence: TGTGCCAGTAGTATTATAGTCGGGCAGGGAGTCTCCTACGAGCAGTACTTC. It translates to CASSIIVGQGVSYEQYF.

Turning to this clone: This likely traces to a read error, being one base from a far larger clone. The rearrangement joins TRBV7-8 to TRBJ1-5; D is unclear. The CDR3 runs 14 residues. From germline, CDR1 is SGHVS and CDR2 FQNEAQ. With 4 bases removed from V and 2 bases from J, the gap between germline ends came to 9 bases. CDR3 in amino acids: CASSSGPGNQPQHF. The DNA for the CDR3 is TGTGCCAGCAGCTCCGGCCCGGGCAATCAGCCCCAGCATTTT.

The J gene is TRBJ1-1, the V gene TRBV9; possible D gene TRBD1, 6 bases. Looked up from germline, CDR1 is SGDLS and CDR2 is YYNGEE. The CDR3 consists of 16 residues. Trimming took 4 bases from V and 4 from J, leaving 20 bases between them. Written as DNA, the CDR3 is TGTGCCAGCAGCCCGGGACACCCTAAAGGCGGCACTGAAGCTTTCTTT. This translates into CASSPGHPKGGTEAFF.

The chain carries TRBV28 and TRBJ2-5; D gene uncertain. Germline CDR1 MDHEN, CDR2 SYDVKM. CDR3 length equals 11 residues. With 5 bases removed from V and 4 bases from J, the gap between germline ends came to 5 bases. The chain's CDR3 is CASSKLETQYF. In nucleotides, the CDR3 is TGTGCCAGCAGTAAGCTAGAGACCCAGTACTTC. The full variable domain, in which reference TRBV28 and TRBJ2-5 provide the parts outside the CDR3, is DVKVTQSSRYLVKRTGEKVFLECVQDMDHENMFWYRQDPGLGLRLIYFSYDVKMKEKGDIPEGYSVSREKKERFSLILESASTNQTSMYLCASSKLETQYFGPGTRLLVL.

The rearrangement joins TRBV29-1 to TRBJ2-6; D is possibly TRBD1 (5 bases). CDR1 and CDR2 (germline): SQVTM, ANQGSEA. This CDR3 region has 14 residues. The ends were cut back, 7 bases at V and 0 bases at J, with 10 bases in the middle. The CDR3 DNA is TGCAGCGCCCTGGGGCACTCTGGGGCCAACGTCCTGACTTTC. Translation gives CSALGHSGANVLTF.

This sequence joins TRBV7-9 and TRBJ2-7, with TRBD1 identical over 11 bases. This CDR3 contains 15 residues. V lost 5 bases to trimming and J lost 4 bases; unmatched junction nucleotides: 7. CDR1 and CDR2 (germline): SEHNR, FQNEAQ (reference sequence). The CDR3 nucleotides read TGTGCCAGCAGCAATTGGACAGGGGGCTTATACGAGCAGTACTTC. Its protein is CASSNWTGGLYEQYF.

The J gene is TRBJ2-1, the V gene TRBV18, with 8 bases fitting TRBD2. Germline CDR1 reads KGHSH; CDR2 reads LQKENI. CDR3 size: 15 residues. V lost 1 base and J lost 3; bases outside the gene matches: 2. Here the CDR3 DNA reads TGTGCCAGCTCACCACTTCGGGGGGGCTACAATGAGCAGTTCTTC. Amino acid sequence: CASSPLRGGYNEQFF.

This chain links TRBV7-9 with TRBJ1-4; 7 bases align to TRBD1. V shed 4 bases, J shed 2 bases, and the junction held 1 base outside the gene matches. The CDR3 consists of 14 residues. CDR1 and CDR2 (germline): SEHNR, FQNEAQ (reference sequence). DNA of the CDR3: TGTGCCAGCAGCTCGACAGGGACTAATGAAAAACTGTTTTTT. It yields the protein CASSSTGTNEKLFF.

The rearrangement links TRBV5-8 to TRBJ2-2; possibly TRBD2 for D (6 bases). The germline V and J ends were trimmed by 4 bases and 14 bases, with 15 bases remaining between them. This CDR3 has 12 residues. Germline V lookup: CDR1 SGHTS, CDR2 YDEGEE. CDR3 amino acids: CASSQGLLALFF. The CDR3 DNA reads TGTGCCAGCAGCCAGGGACTCCTAGCCCTGTTTTTT. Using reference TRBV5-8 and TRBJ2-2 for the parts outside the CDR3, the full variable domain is EAGVTQSPTHLIKTRGQQATLRCSPISGHTSVYWYQQALGLGLQFLLWYDEGEERNRGNFPPRFSGRQFPNYSSELNVNALELEDSALYLCASSQGLLALFFGEGSRLTVL.

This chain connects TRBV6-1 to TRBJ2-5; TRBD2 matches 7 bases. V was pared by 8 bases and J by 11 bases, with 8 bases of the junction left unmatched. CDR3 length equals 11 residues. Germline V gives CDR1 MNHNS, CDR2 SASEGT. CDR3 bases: TGTGCCAGCGGGCTAGCGCGGGAGCAGTACTTC. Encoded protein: CASGLAREQYF.